Each of the 22 T cell receptor beta chains below was sequenced from the same sample in a study of T-cell memory formation after mild COVID-19. TCRdb recomputed calls from the 5' RACE reads with MiXCR, one row per CDR3 protein. The sample carries about 390,000 distinct CDR3 sequences, 16% recorded once. The sequencing input was PBMCs or a T cell subset sorted from them (not recorded which). The source of these receptors is a man between 18 and 35 years old who had mild COVID-19 (a few samples of this study predate the infection). Cell type and time point are not known.

Of note for this clonotype: At one end the junction does not follow the germline gene, possibly because of a read error. V and J are TRBV27 and TRBJ1-6, with 10 bases aligning to TRBD1. Per the germline V gene, CDR1 is MNHEY and CDR2 is SMNVEV (reference sequence). The CDR3 consists of 14 residues. The chain's CDR3 is CDSSLGQGYSPLHF. CDR3 nucleotide sequence: TGTGACAGCAGTTTGGGACAGGGGTATTCACCCCTCCACTTT.

In this sample, this clonotype turned up a few times. V and J are TRBV6-2 or TRBV6-3 and TRBJ2-7; 8 bases align to TRBD1. Germline V lookup: CDR1 MNHEY, CDR2 SVGEGT. Trimming at V came to 6 bases and at J to 3 bases, leaving 10 bases not matched to a gene. CDR3 length: 15 residues. In DNA, the CDR3 is TGTGCCAGCAGCAACCTTGGACAGGGAAACTACGAGCAGTACTTC. It translates to CASSNLGQGNYEQYF.

The chain is built from TRBV4-3 and TRBJ2-1, with unresolved D. The CDR3 spans 13 residues. V was shortened by 0 bases and J by 10 bases, with 10 bases between the two germline ends. Germline V gene sequence: CDR1 LGHNA, CDR2 YSLEER. The CDR3 loop is CASSQERLAEQFF. As DNA, the CDR3 is TGCGCCAGCAGCCAAGAGAGGCTCGCCGAGCAGTTCTTC.

J is TRBJ2-7 and V is TRBV5-1; a weak D match, TRBD2 (5 bases). The CDR3 sequence is 16 residues long. V gave up 4 bases and J gave up 2 bases, with 19 bases separating them. Per germline, CDR1 SGHRS and CDR2 YFSETQ. In DNA form, the CDR3 reads TGCGCCAGCAGCCCACTAGGACGGACGTCCACCTACGAGCAGTACTTC. It yields the protein CASSPLGRTSTYEQYF.

The chain employs TRBV20-1 and TRBJ2-2; D remains ambiguous. CDR1 and CDR2 from the germline V gene are DFQATT and SNEGSKA (reference sequence). V lost 6 bases and J lost 5, with 19 bases in between. There are 15 residues in the CDR3. CDR3 coding DNA: TGCAGTGCCCGTAACCCGACCGGATGGACCGGGGAGCTGTTTTTT. Protein: CSARNPTGWTGELFF.

The V gene is TRBV7-9, the J gene TRBJ1-4; D ambiguous. V dropped 2 bases and J dropped 4 bases, with 8 bases sitting between them. CDR3 length: 14 amino acids. Germline V gives CDR1 SEHNR, CDR2 FQNEAQ (reference sequence). CDR3 sequence reads: CASSLWQVNEKLFF. CDR3 coding DNA: TGTGCCAGCAGCTTATGGCAGGTTAATGAAAAACTGTTTTTT.

This clonotype turned up a few times. The CDR3 DNA reads TGTGCCAGCAGCTGGACCCGACAGGGGCCGAGTGGAGAGACCCAGTACTTC. Its protein is CASSWTRQGPSGETQYF. The chain links TRBV7-9 to TRBJ2-5; the match to TRBD1 covers 8 bases. The CDR3 consists of 17 residues. Germline V lookup: CDR1 SEHNR, CDR2 FQNEAQ (reference sequence). J was trimmed by 4 bases and V by 4 bases; bases with no gene match: 14.

This clonotype was detected only a few times. The gene calls are TRBV5-4 and TRBJ2-7, with 12 nucleotides matching TRBD1. Germline values: CDR1 SGHNT, CDR2 YYREEE (reference sequence). The J segment lost 5 bases and the V segment lost 8 bases, leaving 5 bases of the junction unmatched. The CDR3 has 13 amino acids. CDR3 bases: TGTGCCAGTGGGACAGGGGGCTTCCACGAGCAGTACTTC. The encoded protein is CASGTGGFHEQYF.

V usage is TRBV7-3 and J usage is TRBJ2-6; D is ambiguous. Germline V CDR1 and CDR2: SGHTA, FQGTGA. The CDR3 sequence is 17 residues long. Trimming removed 2 bases from V and 4 bases from J, with 15 bases in between. The CDR3 DNA reads TGTGCCAGCAGCTTATCGGTCAGGTCCGTAGGGGCCAACGTCCTGACTTTC. Translated, it gives CASSLSVRSVGANVLTF.

This clonotype has a handful of counts. The chain combines TRBV24-1 with TRBJ2-5, with 8 bases aligning to TRBD1. Germline V gene lookup returns CDR1 KGHDR and CDR2 SFDVKD. The V gene end was trimmed by 2 bases and the J gene end by 5 bases; junction bases not matched to a gene: 6. The CDR3 is made up of 15 amino acids. CDR3 nucleotide sequence: TGTGCCACCAGTGATTATACAGGGGGTAGGGAGACCCAGTACTTC. Encoded protein: CATSDYTGGRETQYF.

The chain carries TRBV3-1 and TRBJ1-4, with D perhaps TRBD1 (6 bases). CDR3 length: 15 residues. V lost 8 bases and J lost 8, with 21 bases in between. Per germline, CDR1 LGHDT and CDR2 YNNKEL (reference sequence). Here the CDR3 DNA reads TGTGCCAGCGGCGTTAACAGGGTGGTGGGGGAAAAACTGTTTTTT. It codes for CASGVNRVVGEKLFF.

This clonotype was seen a handful of times. The chain combines TRBV30 with TRBJ1-2; D may be TRBD1 (6 bases). Trimming cost V 4 bases and J 0 bases, with 12 bases left between them. CDR1 and CDR2 (germline): GTSNPN, SVGIG (reference sequence). The CDR3 sequence is 14 residues long. For the CDR3, the DNA is TGTGCCTGGACCCGGGGGGCAGCTAACTATGGCTACACCTTC. This codes for CAWTRGAANYGYTF.

In its sample, this clonotype was seen a few times. The chain recombines TRBV20-1 with TRBJ1-6; no clear D gene. This CDR3 contains 15 residues. Trimming stripped 7 bases from V and 3 bases from J, with 16 bases between. Germline-derived CDR1 and CDR2 are DFQATT and SNEGSKA (reference sequence). Here the CDR3 DNA reads TGCAGTGGCAAAGGGTCCCGGTACTATAATTCACCCCTCCACTTT. It specifies CSGKGSRYYNSPLHF.

This clonotype was recorded a few times. The CDR3 coding sequence is TGCGCCAGCAGCCCTTCCACGACGGTGAACACTGAAGCTTTCTTT. It is translated as CASSPSTTVNTEAFF. J is TRBJ1-1 and V is TRBV4-3; D is ambiguous. CDR3 size: 15 residues. Germline-derived CDR1 and CDR2 are LGHNA and YSLEER. Trimming cost V 4 bases and J 0 bases, with 12 bases left between them.

This clonotype has only a few counts. The CDR3 nucleotides are TGTGCCAGCAGCTTTTCTATGGCATATGGCTACACCTTC. This sequence encodes CASSFSMAYGYTF. The chain has TRBV7-9 and TRBJ1-2; D call uncertain. This CDR3 region has 13 residues. Germline CDR1 is SEHNR and CDR2 is FQNEAQ (reference sequence). Trimming left V 3 bases short and J 5 bases short, with 10 bases between.

The rearrangement links TRBV2 to TRBJ2-7; 8 bases are shared with TRBD1. Trimming removed 5 bases from V and 3 bases from J; junction bases left unmatched: 9. CDR3 length: 15 amino acids. From germline, CDR1 is SNHLY and CDR2 FYNNEI. This CDR3 is CASSPGGQGYYEQYF. The CDR3 DNA follows: TGTGCCAGCAGTCCCGGTGGACAGGGATACTACGAGCAGTACTTC. The full variable domain, completed using reference TRBV2 and TRBJ2-7, is EPEVTQTPSHQVTQMGQEVILRCVPISNHLYFYWYRQILGQKVEFLVSFYNNEISEKSEIFDDQFSVERPDGSNFTLKIRSTKLEDSAMYFCASSPGGQGYYEQYFGPGTRLTVT.

In its sample, this clonotype was seen a few times. The chain couples TRBV7-9 to TRBJ2-1, with TRBD2 identical over 7 bases. Germline lookup yields CDR1 SEHNR and CDR2 FQNEAQ (reference sequence). V shed 5 bases and J 10 bases; nucleotides not matched to a gene: 5. The CDR3 is 12 amino acids. This chain's CDR3 is CASSPEAGEQFF. The DNA for the CDR3 is TGTGCCAGCAGCCCTGAAGCGGGGGAGCAGTTCTTC.

Points on this clonotype: An end of the junction differs from the germline gene, which may be a read error. J is TRBJ2-6 and V is TRBV5-1; D gene uncertain. The CDR3 runs 15 residues. CDR1 SGHRS and CDR2 YFSETQ come from the germline V gene. CDR3 sequence: CASSLGSSGPNVLTF. DNA of the CDR3: TGCGCCAGCAGCTTGGGATCGTCTGGGCCCAACGTCCTGACTTTC.

This clonotype turned up a few times. The chain has TRBV5-1 and TRBJ2-2, with TRBD2 identical over 7 bases. With 5 bases clipped from V and 2 bases from J, the junction kept 6 bases outside the gene matches. This CDR3 has 15 amino acids. The germline gives CDR1 SGHRS, CDR2 YFSETQ. The CDR3 DNA follows: TGCGCCAGCAGACCCCGGGGGGAAAACACCGGGGAGCTGTTTTTT. This gives the protein CASRPRGENTGELFF.

This chain links TRBV18 with TRBJ1-1; no firm D call. V was trimmed by 5 bases and J by 2 bases, leaving 9 bases between them. This CDR3 region has 13 residues. Per germline, CDR1 KGHSH and CDR2 LQKENI. The CDR3: CASSDGANTEAFF. Here the CDR3 DNA reads TGTGCCAGCTCAGACGGAGCCAACACTGAAGCTTTCTTT.

The chain has TRBV7-9 and TRBJ1-1; 10 bases line up with TRBD1. Unmatched junction bases numbered 4, after V lost 4 bases and J lost 5 bases. CDR3 length equals 14 residues. CDR1 SEHNR and CDR2 FQNEAQ come from the germline V gene (reference sequence). CDR3 sequence: CASSWTGGLTEAFF. The CDR3 region has the DNA TGTGCCAGCAGCTGGACAGGGGGTTTGACTGAAGCTTTCTTT.

This clonotype showed up many times. The chain uses TRBV5-1 and TRBJ1-5, with TRBD1 matching over 7 bases. The germline gives CDR1 SGHRS, CDR2 YFSETQ. The CDR3 has 14 residues. V lost 5 bases and J lost 6; bases outside the gene matches: 8. CDR3 in amino acids: CASRTDREAQPQHF. The CDR3 DNA reads as TGCGCCAGCAGAACCGACAGGGAGGCTCAGCCCCAGCATTTT.